Below are 14 T cell receptor beta chains sequenced from a single sample in a study of CD8+ T cells in alopecia areata. Sequencing relied on a cDNA template that was reverse transcribed from extracted RNA. Data came from immunoSEQ multiplex PCR; TCRdb stores just in-frame clones and leaves some out. The sample has under 300,000 clones; 50% to 75% are singletons. The treatment denotes: oral pan-JAK inhibitor, 5-10 mg twice daily. The source material was CD4+ T cells sorted from blood, sampled around week 54, from a patient treated with tofacitinib. All receptors derive from a human donor with alopecia areata.

The chain carries TRBV15 and TRBJ1-5, with D possibly TRBD1 on 5 matching bases. The V and J ends lost 5 bases and 3 bases respectively, with 14 bases between them. The CDR3 runs 15 residues. Looked up from germline, CDR1 is LNHNV and CDR2 is YYDKDF (reference sequence). The CDR3 DNA reads TGTGCCACCAGCCGGGGAACAGGTTTCAATCAGCCCCAGCATTTT. Translating gives CATSRGTGFNQPQHF.

The sample holds a few counts of this clone. The chain recombines TRBV7-9 with TRBJ2-5; D is unclear. V was clipped by 1 base and J by 5 bases, with 11 bases between them. The CDR3 runs 14 residues. In germline, CDR1 is SEHNR, CDR2 FQNEAQ (reference sequence). The CDR3 nucleotides read TGTGCCAGCAGCTTAGGAAGCCTCGGCGAGACCCAGTACTTC. Translated, it gives CASSLGSLGETQYF.

This clone was counted a single time. The gene calls are TRBV29-1 and TRBJ2-5; no firm D call. Germline V gives CDR1 SQVTM, CDR2 ANQGSEA. The CDR3 covers 12 residues. V was cut by 7 bases and J by 5 bases, with 14 bases left in between. CDR3 sequence: CSAVIPSETQYF. The CDR3 region has the DNA TGCAGCGCTGTGATACCCTCGGAGACCCAGTACTTC.

In DNA form, the CDR3 reads TGTGCCAGCAGTAGGCGGGGGGACGTTGGAAACACCATATATTTT. Translated, it gives CASSRRGDVGNTIYF. The chain uses TRBV7-2 and TRBJ1-3; TRBD1 is a possible D gene (5 bases). The germline CDR1 and CDR2 sequences are SGHTA and FQGNSA. The CDR3 is 15 amino acids. V dropped 6 bases and J dropped 3 bases, with 15 bases sitting between them.

The chain carries TRBV5-6 and TRBJ1-6; TRBD1 matches 7 bases. Germline V CDR1 and CDR2: SGHDT, YYEEEE. The V gene end was trimmed by 6 bases and the J gene end by 9 bases; junction bases not matched to a gene: 12. The CDR3 runs 15 residues. The CDR3 protein is CASTLTRTGASPLHF. The DNA of the CDR3 is TGTGCCAGCACCCTGACCCGGACAGGAGCTTCACCCCTCCACTTT.

V and J are TRBV7-9 and TRBJ1-6; a weak D match, TRBD1 (5 bases). Germline lookup yields CDR1 SEHNR and CDR2 FQNEAQ (reference sequence). Trimming removed 11 bases from V and 10 bases from J, with 9 bases in between. This CDR3 has 10 amino acids. The CDR3 bases are TGTGCCCCTGGGGGGTCACCCCTCCACTTT. Amino acids: CAPGGSPLHF. Variable domain in full (rest from reference TRBV7-9 and TRBJ1-6): DTGVSQNPRHKITKRGQNVTFRCDPISEHNRLYWYRQTLGQGPEFLTYFQNEAQLEKSRLLSDRFSAERPKGSFSTLEIQRTEQGDSAMYLCAPGGSPLHFGNGTRLTVT.

The chain has TRBV18 and TRBJ2-1, with 11 nucleotides matching TRBD1. After removal of 2 bases from V and 8 bases from J, the junction contained 5 bases not matched to a gene. The CDR3 consists of 15 residues. Looked up from germline, CDR1 is KGHSH and CDR2 is LQKENI. The CDR3: CASSPGTGGFDEQFF. The CDR3 region has the DNA TGTGCCAGCTCACCAGGGACAGGGGGATTTGATGAGCAGTTCTTC. Using reference TRBV18 and TRBJ2-1 for the parts outside the CDR3, the full variable domain is NAGVMQNPRHLVRRRGQEARLRCSPMKGHSHVYWYRQLPEEGLKFMVYLQKENIIDESGMPKERFSAEFPKEGPSILRIQQVVRGDSAAYFCASSPGTGGFDEQFFGPGTRLTVL.

This rearrangement joins TRBV5-6 to TRBJ2-5; D is possibly TRBD1 (6 bases). CDR1 is SGHDT and CDR2 is YYEEEE in the germline V gene. This CDR3 has 14 residues. Between the trimmed V and J ends, which lost 0 bases and 3 bases, there was a span of 9 bases. The CDR3 region is CASSLGRTEETQYF. CDR3 bases: TGTGCCAGCAGCTTGGGAAGGACAGAAGAGACCCAGTACTTC.

This clone has more than one count but fewer than ten. This chain joins TRBV25-1 and TRBJ1-4; D is possibly TRBD1 (6 bases). V was clipped by 1 base and J by 8 bases, with 8 bases between them. The germline V gene has CDR1 MGHDK and CDR2 SYGVNS. This CDR3 comprises 13 residues. CDR3 nucleotides: TGTGCCAGCAGTGAATCTGACAGGGAAAAACTGTTTTTT. Its translation: CASSESDREKLFF.

This rearrangement joins TRBV29-1 to TRBJ1-3; D is perhaps TRBD1 (5 bases). Between the trimmed V and J ends, which lost 7 bases and 0 bases, there was a span of 13 bases. This CDR3 spans 14 amino acids. Germline assignment: CDR1 SQVTM and CDR2 ANQGSEA. In DNA, the CDR3 is TGCAGCGCGAAGGGGCAGTTCTCTGGAAACACCATATATTTT. This codes for CSAKGQFSGNTIYF. Variable domain in full (rest from reference TRBV29-1 and TRBJ1-3): SAVISQKPSRDICQRGTSLTIQCQVDSQVTMMFWYRQQPGQSLTLIATANQGSEATYESGFVIDKFPISRPNLTFSTLTVSNMSPEDSSIYLCSAKGQFSGNTIYFGEGSWLTVV.

The chain recombines TRBV29-1 with TRBJ1-5; D is possibly TRBD1 (6 bases). This CDR3 is built from 13 residues. V was pared by 4 bases and J by 3 bases, with 10 bases between. Per the germline V gene, CDR1 is SQVTM and CDR2 is ANQGSEA. CDR3 DNA sequence: TGCAGCGTTGCAGGGGCCCTCAATCAGCCCCAGCATTTT. It translates to CSVAGALNQPQHF.

This CDR3 is CASSPRDRELWSSPLHF. The DNA of the CDR3 is TGCGCCAGCAGCCCGAGGGACAGGGAATTATGGAGTTCACCCCTCCACTTT. This chain connects TRBV4-1 to TRBJ1-6; TRBD1 matches at 9 bases. With V trimmed by 4 bases and J by 9 bases, 13 bases remained unmatched. The germline gives CDR1 MGHRA, CDR2 YSYEKL. There are 17 residues in the CDR3.

This chain links TRBV30 with TRBJ1-5; 11 bases fit TRBD1. Losses at the gene ends were 1 base for V and 6 bases for J; bases not matched to a gene: 5. The germline gives CDR1 GTSNPN, CDR2 SVGIG (reference sequence). There are 15 residues in the CDR3. The CDR3 nucleotides read TGTGCCTGGAGTGCACTTGGGACAGGGGGTCAGCCCCAGCATTTT. The encoded protein is CAWSALGTGGQPQHF. The full variable domain, rest sourced from reference TRBV30 and TRBJ1-5, is SQTIHQWPATLVQPVGSPLSLECTVEGTSNPNLYWYRQAAGRGLQLLFYSVGIGQISSEVPQNLSASRPQDRQFILSSKKLLLSDSGFYLCAWSALGTGGQPQHFGDGTRLSIL.

Turning to this clone: One end of the junction varies from germline; a read error may be responsible. The chain combines TRBV7-2 with TRBJ2-5; 8 positions match TRBD2. The CDR3 spans 13 residues. Germline V gives CDR1 SGHTA, CDR2 FQGNSA. CDR3 DNA sequence: TGTGCCGGCAGTCGGGGGGGCCTGGAGACCCAGTACTTC. Translating it yields CAGSRGGLETQYF.